This is a list of T cell receptor beta chains from one sample in a study of shared clonotypes between healthy human individuals. Generated by immunoSEQ multiplex PCR, the TCRdb table keeps only in-frame clones and is missing some. The sample contains millions of clones, roughly 95% of which appear only once. Sequencing was done on a sample of naive CD4+ T cells sorted from blood. These receptor sequences come from a man younger than 35 in good health. Each CDR3 is given with its conserved first and last residue. A D gene is named only where the DNA matches it firmly. Size values are once, few and many counts, or a class for expanded clones, and some rows have none.

d_call	v_call	j_call	clone_size	cdr3_nt	cdr3_aa
-	TRBV4-3	TRBJ2-5	-	TGCGCCAGCAGCCAAGATCCCAGGGGCCAAGAGACCCAGTACTTC	CASSQDPRGQETQYF
-	TRBV6-5	TRBJ2-3	-	TGTGCCAGCAGTTACAGGGGGGCTCAGGCAGATACGCAGTATTTT	CASSYRGAQADTQYF
-	TRBV5-6	TRBJ1-2	-	TGTGCCAGCAGCCGTGACAGGTCCTATGGCTACACCTTC	CASSRDRSYGYTF
-	TRBV10-3	TRBJ1-6	-	TGTGCCATCAGGCCGGGACTCCCAGGCTCCTATAATTCACCCCTCCACTTT	CAIRPGLPGSYNSPLHF
-	TRBV6-6	TRBJ1-4	-	TGTGCCAGCAGTTCCGCTAATGAAAAACTGTTTTTT	CASSSANEKLFF
TRBD1	TRBV7-8	TRBJ2-2	-	TGTGCCAGCACCACGACAGGGGGGACCGGGGAGCTGTTTTTT	CASTTTGGTGELFF
TRBD1	TRBV5-6	TRBJ1-1	-	TGTGCCAGCAGCTTACAGTCCGGGACAGGGGTCATGAACACTGAAGCTTTCTTT	CASSLQSGTGVMNTEAFF
-	TRBV18	TRBJ1-6	-	TGTGCCAGCTCACCATCCATGGTTCCACCCCTCCACTTT	CASSPSMVPPLHF
-	TRBV4-2	TRBJ2-7	-	TGTGCCAGCAGCCAGCGGATCCCTTCCTACGAGCAGTACTTC	CASSQRIPSYEQYF
-	TRBV7-2	TRBJ1-5	once	TGTGCCAGCAGCTTAGTACAGGGAAGCAATCAGCCCCAGCATTTT	CASSLVQGSNQPQHF
TRBD1	TRBV6-6	TRBJ2-7	-	TGTGCCAGCTCCGCCAAGGACAGGGAGACCTCCTACGAGCAGTACTTC	CASSAKDRETSYEQYF
-	TRBV5-6	TRBJ2-5	-	TGTGCCAGCAGCTTGGATCGGACAGAAGAGACCCAGTACTTC	CASSLDRTEETQYF
-	TRBV6-5	TRBJ1-4	-	TGTGCCAGCAGTTACAGCAACTTGGACGGAAAACTGTTTTTT	CASSYSNLDGKLFF
-	TRBV6-6	TRBJ1-6	-	TGTGCCAGCAGTTCTACAGGGAGCTCCTATAATTCACCCCTCCACTTT	CASSSTGSSYNSPLHF
TRBD1	TRBV29-1	TRBJ2-3	-	TGCAGCGTTGTTGGACAGGGGGTGGATACGCAGTATTTT	CSVVGQGVDTQYF
-	TRBV18	TRBJ1-2	-	TGTGCCAGCTCACCGGACGGGGCTAACTATGGCTACACCTTC	CASSPDGANYGYTF
TRBD2	TRBV7-8	TRBJ2-7	-	TGTGCCAGCAGCTTAGTGGCGGGAGGGCCGGACGAGCAGTACTTC	CASSLVAGGPDEQYF
TRBD1	TRBV7-2	TRBJ2-3	-	TGTGCCAGCAGCGCATCACAGGGGTCCACAGATACGCAGTATTTT	CASSASQGSTDTQYF
-	TRBV5-4	TRBJ2-5	-	TGTGCCAGCAGCCAGAGACTAGACCCCCAAGAGACCCAGTACTTC	CASSQRLDPQETQYF
TRBD1	TRBV11-2	TRBJ2-7	once	TGTGCCAGCAGCTTTCAAGGGGGCGCGTACGAGCAGTACTTC	CASSFQGGAYEQYF
-	TRBV30	TRBJ1-1	-	TGTGCCTGGAGTCTACCTCTGGGATCTTACACTGAAGCTTTCTTT	CAWSLPLGSYTEAFF
TRBD2	TRBV7-2	TRBJ2-1	-	TGTGCCAGCAGCCCCGGGACTAGCGTGAATGAGCAGTTCTTC	CASSPGTSVNEQFF
-	TRBV7-2	TRBJ2-1	-	TGTGCCAGCAGCTTAGCTCGCGGGATTTACAATGAGCAGTTCTTC	CASSLARGIYNEQFF
TRBD1	TRBV4-3	TRBJ2-7	-	TGCGCCAGCAGCCAGTGGACAGGGGTCTACGAGCAGTACTTC	CASSQWTGVYEQYF
-	TRBV11-1	TRBJ1-3	-	TGTGCCAGCAGCTTGAAGAGGTTCGTGGGAAACACCATATATTTT	CASSLKRFVGNTIYF
TRBD1	TRBV6-1	TRBJ1-2	once	TGTGCCAGCAGTCAACAGGGGGATGGCTACACCTTC	CASSQQGDGYTF
TRBD2	TRBV11-2	TRBJ2-1	-	TGTGCCAGCAGCTTAGTGGGTAGCGGGGGTTCCTACAATGAGCAGTTCTTC	CASSLVGSGGSYNEQFF
TRBD1	TRBV29-1	TRBJ1-2	-	TGCAGCGCTCGGACAGGGTCAGGCTACACCTTC	CSARTGSGYTF
-	TRBV6-1	TRBJ2-1	once	TGTGCCAGCAGTTCCCAGGGAGGCTATGAGCAGTTCTTC	CASSSQGGYEQFF
TRBD2	TRBV28	TRBJ2-1	-	TGTGCCAGCAGCAGTGGCGGGGGGGCCCACAATGAGCAGTTCTTC	CASSSGGGAHNEQFF
-	TRBV29-1	TRBJ1-4	-	TGCAGCGTGACGTCATTGGGGGGAAAACTGTTTTTT	CSVTSLGGKLFF
-	TRBV28	TRBJ1-4	-	TGTGCCAGCAGTTTACGCGACTTAGGTGAAAAACTGTTTTTT	CASSLRDLGEKLFF
-	TRBV19	TRBJ1-6	-	TGTGCCAGTAGCTCCGGACAGACTCCAAATTCACCCCTCCACTTT	CASSSGQTPNSPLHF
-	TRBV18	TRBJ2-2	-	TGTGCCAGCTCACCACCTGTCCTCGGGGAGCTGTTTTTT	CASSPPVLGELFF
-	TRBV18	TRBJ2-3	-	TGTGCCAGCTCACCACCAATAATCGGCACAGATACGCAGTATTTT	CASSPPIIGTDTQYF
TRBD2	TRBV5-4	TRBJ2-3	-	TGTGCCATCGGGGGGCCTAGCGGGATAACAGATACGCAGTATTTT	CAIGGPSGITDTQYF
-	TRBV6-6	TRBJ2-7	-	TGTGCCAGCAGTCCTTCTTGGGCCCCGGACGAGCAGTACTTC	CASSPSWAPDEQYF
-	TRBV30	TRBJ2-2	-	TGTGCCTGGAGCTTTGCAGGGGTACGAGCCGGGGAGCTGTTTTTT	CAWSFAGVRAGELFF
-	TRBV20-1	TRBJ1-1	-	TGCAGTGAGGGTTGGGTCACTGAAGCTTTCTTT	CSEGWVTEAFF
-	TRBV10-3	TRBJ1-1	once	TGTGCCATCAGTTCGCCGGGACTGAAAGACACTGAAGCTTTCTTT	CAISSPGLKDTEAFF
-	TRBV2	TRBJ2-3	-	TGTGCCAGCGGGGTTGGTGGGAGCACAGATACGCAGTATTTT	CASGVGGSTDTQYF
-	TRBV25-1	TRBJ2-3	-	TGTGCCAGCAGTGAATTGACGCCGGGCAACACAGATACGCAGTATTTT	CASSELTPGNTDTQYF
TRBD1	TRBV28	TRBJ1-6	-	TGTGCCAGCAGTTCCGGGGACAGGGGGAATTCACCCCTCCACTTT	CASSSGDRGNSPLHF
TRBD1	TRBV6-8	TRBJ2-7	-	TGTGCCAGCAGACCTACCGGGACAGGTTCGCACGAGCAGTACTTC	CASRPTGTGSHEQYF
-	TRBV4-1	TRBJ1-6	-	TGCGCCAGCAGCCAAGAACCGGGGGGGCAGCTTAGTTCACCCCTCCACTTT	CASSQEPGGQLSSPLHF